This T cell receptor beta chain was retrieved from a study of cytomegalovirus exposure and HLA in healthy donors (dated by TCRdb to between 2016 and 2019). Context from the whole study: An earlier analysis of around 600 of the donors reported about 250 Gb of sequence data and 117 million unique TCR beta sequences from about 179 million T cells. An early release covering 550 to 650 HLA-typed donors comprised approximately 300 gigabases of sequencing data and some 79 million unique TCR sequences. Among the approximately 420 genotyped donors, around 81% belonged to the genetic ancestry cluster associated with self-reported Caucasian donors. The study aimed to test whether cataloging public T cell receptors could reveal signatures of past pathogen exposure. The study used immunosequencing to profile the T cell repertoires of several hundred subjects and linked those repertoires to cytomegalovirus serostatus. A separate validation cohort of roughly 130 different subjects was used in addition to the roughly 700-subject first cohort. To predict cytomegalovirus infection status, the study brought together high-throughput TCR immunosequencing, statistical association of individual TCRs with disease status, and machine learning. In a later analysis, previously published TCR beta repertoires from fewer than 750 donors were re-analyzed and high-resolution HLA genotyping was added so that TCR occurrence patterns could be studied. The later analysis used no new phenotypic data to find candidate immune exposures, relying instead on TCR beta sequences and their occurrence across donors. An earlier analysis of 587 of the donors used high-throughput TCR beta sequencing to judge whether each TCR beta V gene segment behaved as functional or pseudogenic. Alongside the repertoire data, information on donor age, sex, ethnicity and CMV serostatus was compiled. A later genetic analysis used genome-wide SNP genotypes for about three fifths of the 666 donors, treating that subset as a discovery cohort. Every repertoire in the discovery cohort had been generated on one and the same sequencing platform. HLA typing included class I and class II loci at four-digit resolution. The number of donors typed differed by locus, with roughly 620-640 for A, B, C, DRB1 and DQB1, 522 for DQA1, some 570 for DPA1, and under 490 for DPB1. Four to six DR-DQ haplotypes were handled as single units for association and clustering, since linkage in the cohort was strong. Across about 380 genotyped donors of the cohort, an average of approximately 220,000 unique TCR beta nucleotide sequences per donor were sequenced, and approximately 17% of those sequences were non-productive.

As to this clone: The antigen this receptor binds is unknown. Qualities for individual bases were not recorded, and no much larger clone is one base off.

The receptor library was made with the immunoSEQ multiplex PCR assay. For the multiplex PCR, a mixture combining 60 forward primers for TCR Vbeta segments and 13 reverse primers for TCR Jbeta segments was used. The CDR3 region of rearranged TCR beta genes was amplified from genomic DNA with a multiplex PCR assay. The Illumina HiSeq System was used to sequence the amplified TCR beta libraries as 87-base-pair reads. Concerning the study's data processing: In a later analysis, 77 million or so unique TCR beta chains were counted across the 500 to 700 repertoires, and approximately 11 million of these chains were shared by at least two donors. Raw reads were error-corrected and collapsed into unique sequences by a nearest-neighbor algorithm in which closely related sequences were merged to remove PCR and sequencing errors. To assign V, D and J gene segments, CDR3 sequences were aligned to IMGT reference sequences. For a sequence to be retained, a match of at least six nucleotides to both a V gene segment and a J gene segment was required. Rearrangements were classified as productive when the CDR3 lacked stop codons and remained in frame with V and J, and all other rearrangements were classified as non-productive. Following IMGT convention, CDR3 was defined as the stretch from the second conserved V-encoded cysteine up to the conserved J-encoded phenylalanine. Sequences without an unambiguous match to a single V gene segment were excluded from the earlier analysis of a few hundred of the donors. In an earlier analysis of a few hundred of the donors, V segments were called functional above 56.7% productive rearrangements and were called segregating when the between-donor standard deviation exceeded 5%. To diagnose cytomegalovirus status from the catalog of TCR beta chain sequences, a statistical classification framework was built. A later analysis assigned V and J genes by comparing TCR nucleotide sequences with IMGT/GENE-DB human TR gene sequences. A later analysis assigned CDR3 sequences and most-parsimonious VDJ recombination scenarios with the TCRdist pipeline. In a later analysis, each TCR beta chain was defined by its CDR3 amino acid sequence together with its V-gene family, and reads lacking a unique V-gene family were excluded. To address suspected cross-contamination and a sequencing artifact, a later analysis removed over 500 highly shared, low-generation-probability nucleotide sequences. A later analysis calculated a clonal expansion index for each public chain from normalized within-repertoire ranks of inferred template counts. In a later analysis, generation probabilities were computed with a VDJ recombination model fitted to out-of-frame rearrangements, and the resulting probabilities were checked against IGoR. In a later analysis, TCR-TCR, TCR-HLA and TCR-CMV co-occurrence was scored with hypergeometric tests, and a repertoire-size bias correction was applied to TCR pairs. To estimate false discovery rates, a later analysis permuted the HLA or CMV assignments 20 times. A later analysis grouped co-occurring TCRs with DBSCAN, adding TCRdist sequence similarity when clustering within HLA-allele-positive subsets. Repertoires with fewer than 30,000 or more than 120,000 public chains were left out of co-occurrence clustering, as were five repertoires with anomalous nucleotide sharing. Drawn from immuneACCESS, this table holds only the in-frame rearrangements with V and J called that TCRdb kept. Clones are partly lost; checked studies trace under half to an unresolved V gene and leave the rest unexplained. The V and J calls and clone size come from that table; D and trimming were worked out from the DNA. Present in this sample are some 190,000 clones, 77% of which were seen just once. The ten largest account for approximately 1.5% of the sample.

The cohort comprised around 700 healthy bone marrow donors. Cohort members were all nominally healthy when sampled, although unrecorded immune exposures were likely present. The donor was CMV seronegative and belonged to the group of roughly 330 seronegative cohort members. Every donor gave a peripheral blood sample, and the peripheral blood mononuclear cells from that sample were used for TCR beta sequencing. The Qiagen DNeasy Blood Extraction Kit was used to extract genomic DNA from the blood cell samples. Broader findings and caveats from the paper: A later genetic analysis reported fewer N-insertions in productive TCRs among donors in an Asian-associated ancestry cluster than the approximately 700-donor mean. Presence/absence analyses assumed roughly uniform sequencing depth across donors, an assumption that may not hold. According to a later analysis, TCR association rates differed among HLA loci, with DRB1 alleles showing the most associated TCRs and HLA-C alleles showing the fewest. Some IMGT-functional V segments, including TRBV6-2 and TRBV6-3, could not be distinguished by the 87-base-pair reads and were therefore excluded. A later genetic analysis associated a missense DCLRE1C variant with V-gene and J-gene trimming of TCR beta chains, and an independent cohort replicated the association. Most TCR sequences were seen in very few donors, while some public TCRs were found in many individuals. A later analysis found that most CMV-associated TCR beta chains appeared HLA-restricted, with HLA associations seemingly driven largely by CMV exposure. It was suggested by the authors that the approach could potentially be generalized to other disease states and immunological phenotypes. Because HLA typing was unavailable for some donors at each locus, only the typed subset was used in association tests. The classifier was reported to diagnose cytomegalovirus status with high specificity and sensitivity in both the original and validation cohorts. For the cohort, immune exposure information was limited to CMV serostatus. A total of roughly 160 TCR beta chains were listed by the study as associated with cytomegalovirus. Assigning TCR associations to individual alleles was difficult when HLA alleles, especially DR and DQ, strongly co-occurred. According to a later analysis, parvovirus B19, influenza, CMV and Epstein-Barr virus appeared linked to several top co-occurrence clusters. Three of the identified cytomegalovirus-associated TCR beta chains were confirmed in vitro to be specific for cytomegalovirus antigens. A further reported finding was that TCR beta sequences accurately predicted the HLA-A and HLA-B alleles for most subjects in the first cohort. In a later analysis, 16,951 TCR beta sequences were associated with specific HLA alleles at a false discovery rate of 0.05. An earlier analysis of around 500 of the donors showed that most TCR beta V segments appeared in productive rearrangements either about 87% or about 30% of the time, which broadly matched IMGT annotations. In this cohort, only TCR beta chains were sequenced, and detectable features were limited by the absence of alpha or paired-chain data. The earlier analysis of approximately 540 of the donors excluded fewer than 20 rarely observed V segments, including chromosome 9 orphons, because counts were too low. Correlated functional status among segregating V segments might reflect linkage disequilibrium, but an unknown experimental factor could not be ruled out. Compared with equally common non-associated chains, HLA-associated TCR beta chains in a later analysis were more clonally expanded and had lower generation probabilities. A cluster of highly shared sequence variants was judged likely to be a technical artifact of the sequencing pipeline.

The germline V gene specifies SGHRS as CDR1 and YFSETQ as CDR2. The germline V and J ends show losses of 2 bases and 3 bases respectively, and no gene match explains 4 bases of the junction. The CDR3 numbers 15 residues from cysteine through phenylalanine. Left in the record is the CDR3 DNA by itself, 45 bases read in frame from the first base. In this chain, TRBV5-1 is recombined with TRBJ1-5; 8 bases in between match TRBD1. This TCR was sampled from a man younger than 35 in good health and CMV-seronegative. The specimen sequenced was PBMCs. The CDR3: CASSLGQGYNQPQHF. The nucleotides read TGCGCCAGCAGCTTAGGACAGGGCTACAATCAGCCCCAGCATTTT.